Listed below are T cell receptor beta chains from one sample, sequenced in a study of cytomegalovirus exposure and HLA in healthy donors. Using immunoSEQ multiplex PCR, the repertoire was profiled, and TCRdb retains in-frame clones only, with some absent. The table has fewer than 120,000 clones, roughly 80% seen once. Sequencing input: PBMCs. The receptors come from a woman aged 25 to 45 in good health and CMV-seronegative. CDR3s include the opening cysteine and the closing phenylalanine or tryptophan. The order of the fields is J gene, clone size, V gene, D gene, CDR3 DNA, CDR3 protein. A D gene is named only where the DNA matches it firmly. Clone size is stated in some rows and not others, as once, few, many or a class when expanded.

j_call: TRBJ1-6; clone_size: .; v_call: TRBV7-6; d_call: TRBD1; cdr3_nt: TGTGCCAGCCGCCGGGACAGAGATAATTCACCCCTCCACTTT; cdr3_aa: CASRRDRDNSPLHF
j_call: TRBJ2-5; clone_size: .; v_call: TRBV30; d_call: TRBD1; cdr3_nt: TGTGCCTGGAGTGTGGGGACAGGCAGAGAGACCCAGTACTTC; cdr3_aa: CAWSVGTGRETQYF
j_call: TRBJ2-7; clone_size: .; v_call: TRBV7-2; d_call: .; cdr3_nt: TGTGCCAGCAGCTCCGCGGTTACCTACGAGCAGTACTTC; cdr3_aa: CASSSAVTYEQYF
j_call: TRBJ2-5; clone_size: .; v_call: TRBV20-1; d_call: .; cdr3_nt: TGCAGTGCTAGACGGCAAGAGACCCAGTACTTC; cdr3_aa: CSARRQETQYF
j_call: TRBJ2-1; clone_size: .; v_call: TRBV29-1; d_call: .; cdr3_nt: TGCAGCGTAAAACACTACAATGAGCAGTTCTTC; cdr3_aa: CSVKHYNEQFF
j_call: TRBJ1-2; clone_size: few; v_call: TRBV6-5; d_call: .; cdr3_nt: TGTGCCAGCAGTTGCCAGGGTAATGGCTACACCTTC; cdr3_aa: CASSCQGNGYTF
j_call: TRBJ1-4; clone_size: .; v_call: TRBV30; d_call: .; cdr3_nt: TGTGCCTGGAGTCAACAGGGACCGACTCTTGGTGAAAAACTGTTTTTT; cdr3_aa: CAWSQQGPTLGEKLFF
j_call: TRBJ1-2; clone_size: .; v_call: TRBV5-1; d_call: TRBD1; cdr3_nt: TGCGCCAGCAGCTTGTCCGGGACAGACGAGGAATTC; cdr3_aa: CASSLSGTDEEF
j_call: TRBJ1-4; clone_size: .; v_call: TRBV4-2; d_call: TRBD1; cdr3_nt: TGTGCCAGCAGCCCGCTAGGGACAGCTGCAACTAATGAAAAACTGTTTTTT; cdr3_aa: CASSPLGTAATNEKLFF
j_call: TRBJ2-7; clone_size: few; v_call: TRBV4-1; d_call: TRBD1; cdr3_nt: TGCGCCAGCAGCCCCTGGGACAGGGGGTACGAGCAGTACTTC; cdr3_aa: CASSPWDRGYEQYF
j_call: TRBJ2-5; clone_size: .; v_call: TRBV25-1; d_call: .; cdr3_nt: TGTGCCAGCAGTGATCGGCGGGACTTCGATGAGACCCAGTACTTC; cdr3_aa: CASSDRRDFDETQYF
j_call: TRBJ2-1; clone_size: .; v_call: TRBV2; d_call: TRBD2; cdr3_nt: TGTGCCAGCAGCCTAAAGGGATTACTAGCGGTTAACCCCGATGAGCAGTTCTTC; cdr3_aa: CASSLKGLLAVNPDEQFF
j_call: TRBJ1-2; clone_size: .; v_call: TRBV4-3; d_call: TRBD1; cdr3_nt: TGCGCCAGCAGCCAAGCTTTAGGGGGCCCGAACTATGGCTACACCTTC; cdr3_aa: CASSQALGGPNYGYTF
j_call: TRBJ1-1; clone_size: .; v_call: TRBV7-2; d_call: .; cdr3_nt: TGTGCCAGCAGCTTAGCACCGGGACAGAACACTGAAGCTTTCTTT; cdr3_aa: CASSLAPGQNTEAFF
j_call: TRBJ1-1; clone_size: .; v_call: TRBV27; d_call: TRBD1; cdr3_nt: TGTGCCAGCAGTTTCTCAGGGGGCCAGAAAGCTTTCTTT; cdr3_aa: CASSFSGGQKAFF
j_call: TRBJ2-2; clone_size: .; v_call: TRBV5-4; d_call: .; cdr3_nt: TGTGCCAGCAGCATAGAAACCGGGGAGCTGTTTTTT; cdr3_aa: CASSIETGELFF
j_call: TRBJ1-6; clone_size: .; v_call: TRBV13; d_call: TRBD1; cdr3_nt: TGTGCCAGCACGGGACAGGGCAATTCACCCCTCCACTTT; cdr3_aa: CASTGQGNSPLHF
j_call: TRBJ2-5; clone_size: .; v_call: TRBV30; d_call: .; cdr3_nt: TGTGCCTGGGGCCGGGACACTCTAGAGACCCAGTACTTC; cdr3_aa: CAWGRDTLETQYF
j_call: TRBJ2-7; clone_size: .; v_call: TRBV4-3; d_call: TRBD1; cdr3_nt: TGCGCCAGCAGCCAAAGGACAGGACCCTACGAGCAGTACTTC; cdr3_aa: CASSQRTGPYEQYF
j_call: TRBJ2-7; clone_size: few; v_call: TRBV28; d_call: .; cdr3_nt: TGTGCCAGCAGTGGGGCAGGGATCTACGAGCAGTACTTC; cdr3_aa: CASSGAGIYEQYF
j_call: TRBJ1-1; clone_size: few; v_call: TRBV5-1; d_call: TRBD1; cdr3_nt: TGCGCCAGCAGCTTGCGGCAGGGGGCCTCTTCGTCAAACACTGAAGCTTTCTTT; cdr3_aa: CASSLRQGASSSNTEAFF
j_call: TRBJ1-1; clone_size: .; v_call: TRBV30; d_call: .; cdr3_nt: TGTGCCTGGAGTGTGTGGGGAGGGGACACTGAAGCTTTCTTT; cdr3_aa: CAWSVWGGDTEAFF
j_call: TRBJ1-2; clone_size: .; v_call: TRBV7-2; d_call: .; cdr3_nt: TGTGCCAGCGAAAGGGGCTATGGCTACACCTTC; cdr3_aa: CASERGYGYTF
j_call: TRBJ2-6; clone_size: .; v_call: TRBV5-1; d_call: TRBD1; cdr3_nt: TGCGCCAGTCGTCCGGGACAGGGTTCTGGGGCCAACGTCCTGACTTTC; cdr3_aa: CASRPGQGSGANVLTF
j_call: TRBJ1-2; clone_size: .; v_call: TRBV7-6; d_call: .; cdr3_nt: TGTGCCAGCAGCTTAGCGCCAGGACAGTCCTATGGCTACACCTTC; cdr3_aa: CASSLAPGQSYGYTF
j_call: TRBJ2-5; clone_size: .; v_call: TRBV4-1; d_call: TRBD2; cdr3_nt: TGCGCCAGCAGCTCTCGAGCGGGAGGCCTCCAAGAGACCCAGTACTTC; cdr3_aa: CASSSRAGGLQETQYF
j_call: TRBJ2-3; clone_size: .; v_call: TRBV9; d_call: TRBD2; cdr3_nt: TGTGCCAGCAGCCCCTTGGGCGGGGGGGCAGGAGATACGCAGTATTTT; cdr3_aa: CASSPLGGGAGDTQYF
j_call: TRBJ1-5; clone_size: .; v_call: TRBV4-1; d_call: TRBD1; cdr3_nt: TGCGCCAGCAGCGTCGCCGGGACAGGGGGCGGCTTGCCCCAGCATTTT; cdr3_aa: CASSVAGTGGGLPQHF
j_call: TRBJ2-2; clone_size: .; v_call: TRBV27; d_call: TRBD2; cdr3_nt: TGTGCCAGCAGTTTATGGGGTAGCGGGGGCCGAAACACCGGGGAGCTGTTTTTT; cdr3_aa: CASSLWGSGGRNTGELFF
j_call: TRBJ1-6; clone_size: .; v_call: TRBV2; d_call: .; cdr3_nt: TGTGCCAGCAGTGGGACAGTGCCAGGGTCACCCCTCCACTTT; cdr3_aa: CASSGTVPGSPLHF
j_call: TRBJ2-3; clone_size: few; v_call: TRBV4-3; d_call: TRBD1; cdr3_nt: TGCGCCAGCAGCCAAGGGACAGGGGGAGGGGATACGCAGTATTTT; cdr3_aa: CASSQGTGGGDTQYF
j_call: TRBJ1-6; clone_size: .; v_call: TRBV30; d_call: .; cdr3_nt: TGTGCCTGGAGTGGGGGGGGACATAATTCACCCCTCCACTTT; cdr3_aa: CAWSGGGHNSPLHF
j_call: TRBJ2-3; clone_size: .; v_call: TRBV4-1; d_call: TRBD1; cdr3_nt: TGCGCCAGCAGCCAAGATGGGGGGACAGGGCCGGCAGATACGCAGTATTTT; cdr3_aa: CASSQDGGTGPADTQYF
j_call: TRBJ1-5; clone_size: once; v_call: TRBV18; d_call: .; cdr3_nt: TGTGCCAGCTCACCACCGATACAGGGAGGCAATCAGCCCCAGCATTTT; cdr3_aa: CASSPPIQGGNQPQHF
j_call: TRBJ2-1; clone_size: once; v_call: TRBV23-1; d_call: TRBD1; cdr3_nt: TGCGCCAGCAGTCCAACAGGGTTCGGGACAGGGGGTGATGAGCAGTTCTTC; cdr3_aa: CASSPTGFGTGGDEQFF
j_call: TRBJ2-1; clone_size: .; v_call: TRBV9; d_call: TRBD2; cdr3_nt: TGTGCCAGCAGCGAGGGGACTAGCTCCTACAATGAGCAGTTCTTC; cdr3_aa: CASSEGTSSYNEQFF
j_call: TRBJ1-1; clone_size: .; v_call: TRBV7-2; d_call: .; cdr3_nt: TGTGCCAGCAGCCCCCGGACATTGAACACTGAAGCTTTCTTT; cdr3_aa: CASSPRTLNTEAFF
j_call: TRBJ2-3; clone_size: few; v_call: TRBV6-4; d_call: TRBD2; cdr3_nt: TGTGCCAGCAGTGACTCGGCGGGGGGGGCAGATACGCAGTATTTT; cdr3_aa: CASSDSAGGADTQYF
j_call: TRBJ2-1; clone_size: .; v_call: TRBV7-9; d_call: TRBD1; cdr3_nt: TGTGCCAGCAGCTTAGCAACAGGGGCCTACAATGAGCAGTTCTTC; cdr3_aa: CASSLATGAYNEQFF
j_call: TRBJ2-3; clone_size: .; v_call: TRBV5-1; d_call: .; cdr3_nt: TGCGCCAGCAGCTTGATCCAGTCAGATACGCAGTATTTT; cdr3_aa: CASSLIQSDTQYF
j_call: TRBJ1-4; clone_size: few; v_call: TRBV5-6; d_call: .; cdr3_nt: TGTGCCAGCAGCCTGGACAGCCTGAATGAAAAACTGTTTTTT; cdr3_aa: CASSLDSLNEKLFF
j_call: TRBJ1-1; clone_size: .; v_call: TRBV5-3; d_call: .; cdr3_nt: TGTGCCAGAAGCTTGGGGGAGGGGCTCGGCACTGAAGCTTTCTTT; cdr3_aa: CARSLGEGLGTEAFF
j_call: TRBJ1-1; clone_size: .; v_call: TRBV28; d_call: .; cdr3_nt: TGTGCCAGCAGTTTCCCCGGGGAAGCGAACACTGAAGCTTTCTTT; cdr3_aa: CASSFPGEANTEAFF